Below are 5 T cell receptor beta chains sequenced from a single sample in a study of cytomegalovirus exposure and HLA in healthy donors. PCR was performed using 60 Vbeta and 13 Jbeta primers. Libraries were prepared by immunoSEQ multiplex PCR; TCRdb keeps only in-frame clonotypes and omits some of them. The profile shows about 190,000 clones, about 86% of them singletons. Sequencing was carried out using PBMCs. These TCRs come from a woman in her 30s in good health and CMV-seronegative.

DNA for the CDR3: TGTGCCAGCAGCTTGGTGGGAGGGGGAGTTTACTATGGCTACACCTTC. The encoded protein is CASSLVGGGVYYGYTF. V usage is TRBV28 and J usage is TRBJ1-2, with D possibly being TRBD1 (6 bases). CDR3 length equals 16 residues. The V gene lost 6 bases and the J gene lost 3 bases, with 20 bases spanning the gap. The germline V gene has CDR1 MDHEN and CDR2 SYDVKM.

Note on this clone: This sample includes further DNA sequences coding for the same CDR3. V gene TRBV6-6 combines with J gene TRBJ2-5, with 11 bases lining up with TRBD2. CDR1 is MNHNY and CDR2 is SVGAGI in the germline V gene (reference sequence). Trimming at V came to 2 bases and at J to 5 bases, leaving 1 base not matched to a gene. The CDR3 has 14 amino acids. The CDR3 sequence is CASSYGLAGETQYF. The CDR3 DNA sequence: TGTGCCAGCAGTTACGGACTAGCGGGTGAGACCCAGTACTTC.

This clone occurred once. The CDR3 DNA reads as TGTGCCAGCAGTGAACCAGGACTAGCGACGAACACCGGGGAGCTGTTTTTT. Amino acids: CASSEPGLATNTGELFF. The chain combines TRBV6-1 with TRBJ2-2; 9 nucleotides agree with TRBD2. The germline V gene has CDR1 MNHNS and CDR2 SASEGT. The CDR3 runs 17 residues. V shed 2 bases, J shed 0 bases, and the junction held 4 bases outside the gene matches.

The chain uses TRBV5-4 and TRBJ2-3; TRBD2 is a possible D gene (5 bases). The germline V gene has CDR1 SGHNT and CDR2 YYREEE (reference sequence). The CDR3 is made up of 16 amino acids. V was pared by 2 bases and J by 0 bases, with 13 bases between. CDR3 residues: CASSFSGVLSTDTQYF. In nucleotides, the CDR3 is TGTGCCAGCAGCTTTTCCGGGGTACTAAGCACAGATACGCAGTATTTT. Together with reference TRBV5-4 and TRBJ2-3, the CDR3 gives the full variable domain: ETGVTQSPTHLIKTRGQQVTLRCSSQSGHNTVSWYQQALGQGPQFIFQYYREEENGRGNFPPRFSGLQFPNYSSELNVNALELDDSALYLCASSFSGVLSTDTQYFGPGTRLTVL.

CDR3 residues: CASSRGQYQETQYF. The CDR3 bases are TGTGCCAGCTCACGGGGACAGTACCAAGAGACCCAGTACTTC. The V gene is TRBV18, the J gene TRBJ2-5, with 7 bases lining up with TRBD1. The CDR3 extends over 14 amino acids. V lost 4 bases, J lost 0 bases, and 2 bases stayed unmatched. Germline assignment: CDR1 KGHSH and CDR2 LQKENI.